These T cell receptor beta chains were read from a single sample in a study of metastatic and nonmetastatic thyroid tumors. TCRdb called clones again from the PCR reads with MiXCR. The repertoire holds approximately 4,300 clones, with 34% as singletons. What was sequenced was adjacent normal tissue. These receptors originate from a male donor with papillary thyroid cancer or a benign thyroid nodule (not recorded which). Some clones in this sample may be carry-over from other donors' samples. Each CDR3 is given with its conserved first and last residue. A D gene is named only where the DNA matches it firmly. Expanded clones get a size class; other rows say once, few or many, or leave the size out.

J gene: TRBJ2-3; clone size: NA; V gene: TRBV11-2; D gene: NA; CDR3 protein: CASSSQGASTDTQYF; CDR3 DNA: TGTGCCAGCAGCTCTCAGGGCGCTAGCACAGATACGCAGTATTTT
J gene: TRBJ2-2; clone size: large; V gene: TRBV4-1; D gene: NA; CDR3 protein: CASSQHRDAGELFF; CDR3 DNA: TGCGCCAGCAGCCAGCACAGGGATGCCGGGGAGCTGTTTTTT
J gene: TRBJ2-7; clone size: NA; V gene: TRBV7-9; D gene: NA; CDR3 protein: CASSYSLSGYGQYF; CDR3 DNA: TGTGCCAGCAGCTACTCACTATCGGGCTACGGGCAGTACTTC
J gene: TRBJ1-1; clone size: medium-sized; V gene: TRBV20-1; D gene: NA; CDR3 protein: CSASFWNTEAFF; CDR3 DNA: TGCAGTGCTAGCTTCTGGAACACTGAAGCTTTCTTT
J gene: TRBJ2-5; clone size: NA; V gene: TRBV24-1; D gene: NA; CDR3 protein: CATSGGQAYQETQYF; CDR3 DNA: TGTGCCACCAGTGGGGGGCAGGCCTACCAAGAGACCCAGTACTTC
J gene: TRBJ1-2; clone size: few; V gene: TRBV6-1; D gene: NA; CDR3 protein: CASSGSLANYGYTF; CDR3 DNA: TGTGCCAGCAGTGGATCTTTAGCTAACTATGGCTACACCTTC
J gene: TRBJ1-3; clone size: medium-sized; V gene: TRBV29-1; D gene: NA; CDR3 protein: CSVAQDTIYF; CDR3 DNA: TGCAGCGTTGCTCAGGACACCATATATTTT
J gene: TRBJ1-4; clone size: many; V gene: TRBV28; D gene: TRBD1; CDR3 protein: CASSLGQGANEKLFF; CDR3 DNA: TGTGCCAGCAGTTTGGGACAGGGGGCTAATGAAAAACTGTTTTTT
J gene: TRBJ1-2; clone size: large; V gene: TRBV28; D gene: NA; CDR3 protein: CASSLSDYGYTF; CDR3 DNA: TGTGCCAGCAGTTTGTCCGACTATGGCTACACCTTC
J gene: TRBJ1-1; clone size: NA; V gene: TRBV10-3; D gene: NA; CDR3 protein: CAIRPRGGTADTEAFF; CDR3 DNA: TGTGCCATCAGGCCTCGGGGTGGGACGGCGGACACTGAAGCTTTCTTT
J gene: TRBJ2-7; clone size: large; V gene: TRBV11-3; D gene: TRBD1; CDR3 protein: CASSPGTGPYEQYF; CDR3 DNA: TGTGCCAGCAGCCCCGGGACAGGGCCCTACGAGCAGTACTTC
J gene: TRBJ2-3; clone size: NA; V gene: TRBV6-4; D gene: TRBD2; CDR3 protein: CASSDSGLASDTQYF; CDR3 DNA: TGTGCCAGCAGTGACTCGGGACTAGCTTCAGATACGCAGTATTTT
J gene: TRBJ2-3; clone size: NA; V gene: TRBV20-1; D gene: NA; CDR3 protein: CSAKPSSTDTQYF; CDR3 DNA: TGCAGTGCTAAGCCGTCGAGCACAGATACGCAGTATTTT
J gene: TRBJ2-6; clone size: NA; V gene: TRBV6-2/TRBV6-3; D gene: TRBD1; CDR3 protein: CASSPRDRGLSGANVLTF; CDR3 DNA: TGTGCCAGCAGTCCCCGGGACAGGGGTCTATCTGGGGCCAACGTCCTGACTTTC
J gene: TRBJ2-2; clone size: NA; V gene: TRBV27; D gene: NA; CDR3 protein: CASTFGGPNTGELFF; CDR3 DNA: TGTGCCAGCACCTTCGGGGGGCCGAACACCGGGGAGCTGTTTTTT
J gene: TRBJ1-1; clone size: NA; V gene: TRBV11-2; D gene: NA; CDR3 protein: CASSPRTANTEAFF; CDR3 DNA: TGTGCCAGCAGCCCCCGGACGGCGAACACTGAAGCTTTCTTT
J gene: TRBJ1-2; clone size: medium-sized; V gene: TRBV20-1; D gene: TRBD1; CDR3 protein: CSADRGLGYTF; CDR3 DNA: TGCAGTGCCGACAGGGGGCTGGGCTACACCTTC
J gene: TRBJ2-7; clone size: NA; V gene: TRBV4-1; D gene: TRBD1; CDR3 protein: CASSRQGAATGEQYF; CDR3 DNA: TGCGCCAGCAGCAGACAGGGGGCGGCGACCGGGGAGCAGTACTTC
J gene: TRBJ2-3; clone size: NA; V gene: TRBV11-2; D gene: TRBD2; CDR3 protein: CASTDSGRPRDTQYF; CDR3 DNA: TGTGCCAGCACCGATAGCGGGAGGCCGCGGGATACGCAGTATTTT
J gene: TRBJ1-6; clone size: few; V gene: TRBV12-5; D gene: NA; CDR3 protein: CASGFGQYNSPLHF; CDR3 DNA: TGTGCTAGTGGTTTCGGACAGTATAATTCACCCCTCCACTTT
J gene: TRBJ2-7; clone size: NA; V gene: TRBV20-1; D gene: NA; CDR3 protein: CSARGPQCAWYEQYF; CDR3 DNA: TGCAGTGCTAGAGGTCCCCAGTGTGCATGGTACGAGCAGTACTTC
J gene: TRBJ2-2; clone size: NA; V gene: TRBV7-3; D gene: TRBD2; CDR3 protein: CASTLRAGGPVVSGELFF; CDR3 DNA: TGTGCCAGCACCCTTAGGGCGGGAGGGCCCGTAGTGTCCGGGGAGCTGTTTTTT
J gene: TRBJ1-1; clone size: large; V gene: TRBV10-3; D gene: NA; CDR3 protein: CAIYSDGNTEAFF; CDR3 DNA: TGTGCCATCTACTCGGACGGAAACACTGAAGCTTTCTTT
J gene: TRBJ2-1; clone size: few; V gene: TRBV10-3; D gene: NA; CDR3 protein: CVIRRDSIGAGHNEQFF; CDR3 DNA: TGTGTCATCAGGAGGGACTCAATCGGAGCAGGCCACAATGAGCAGTTCTTC
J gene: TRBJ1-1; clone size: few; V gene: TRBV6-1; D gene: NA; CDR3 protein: CASSGDRRTEAFF; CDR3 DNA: TGTGCCAGCAGCGGAGACAGGCGCACTGAAGCTTTCTTT
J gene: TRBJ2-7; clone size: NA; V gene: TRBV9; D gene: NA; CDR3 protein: CASIGWGVDEQYF; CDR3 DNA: TGTGCCAGCATCGGGTGGGGGGTGGACGAGCAGTACTTC
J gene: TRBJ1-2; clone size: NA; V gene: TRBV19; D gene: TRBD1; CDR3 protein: CASSMTGTGEIISYGYTF; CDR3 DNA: TGTGCCAGTAGTATGACCGGGACAGGAGAAATAATAAGCTATGGCTACACCTTC
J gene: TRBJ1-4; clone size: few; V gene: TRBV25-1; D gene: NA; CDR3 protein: CASSEPTTGNEKLFF; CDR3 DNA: TGTGCCAGCAGTGAACCCACCACCGGTAATGAAAAACTGTTTTTT
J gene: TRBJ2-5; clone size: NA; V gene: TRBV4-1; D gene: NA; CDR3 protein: CASSRGGQETQYF; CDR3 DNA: TGCGCCAGCAGCAGGGGGGGGCAAGAGACCCAGTACTTC
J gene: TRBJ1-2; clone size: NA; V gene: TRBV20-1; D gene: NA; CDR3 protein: CSEDHRGIFDGYTF; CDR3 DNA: TGCAGTGAAGACCACCGGGGGATCTTTGATGGCTACACCTTC
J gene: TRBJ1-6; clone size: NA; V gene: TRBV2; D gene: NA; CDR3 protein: CASSLSFLEGSPLHF; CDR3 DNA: TGTGCCAGCAGCTTATCTTTTTTAGAGGGATCACCCCTCCACTTT
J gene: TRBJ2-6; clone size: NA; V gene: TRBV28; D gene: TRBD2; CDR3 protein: CASSLRLAGGLSGANVLTF; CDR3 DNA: TGTGCCAGCAGTTTAAGGCTAGCGGGAGGGCTATCTGGGGCCAACGTCCTGACTTTC
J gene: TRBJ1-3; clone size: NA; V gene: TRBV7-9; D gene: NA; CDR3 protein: CASSRTQGSGNTIYF; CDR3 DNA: TGTGCCAGCAGCCGCACCCAGGGCTCTGGAAACACCATATATTTT
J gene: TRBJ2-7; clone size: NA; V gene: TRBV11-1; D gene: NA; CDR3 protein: CASSTDRGRKYEQYF; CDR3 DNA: TGTGCCAGCAGCACCGATAGGGGGAGAAAGTACGAGCAGTACTTC
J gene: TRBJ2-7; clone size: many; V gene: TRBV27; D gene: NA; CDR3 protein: CASKRSGTSPLEQYF; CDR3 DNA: TGTGCCAGCAAGAGGAGTGGGACATCCCCCCTCGAGCAGTACTTC
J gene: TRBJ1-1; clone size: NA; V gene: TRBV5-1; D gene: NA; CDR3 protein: CASSLAAGSEAFF; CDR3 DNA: TGCGCCAGCAGCTTGGCGGCAGGGTCTGAAGCTTTCTTT
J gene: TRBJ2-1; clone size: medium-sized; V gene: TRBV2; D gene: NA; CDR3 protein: CASLPRSHDNEQFF; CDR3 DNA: TGTGCCAGCCTCCCTAGATCACATGACAATGAGCAGTTCTTC
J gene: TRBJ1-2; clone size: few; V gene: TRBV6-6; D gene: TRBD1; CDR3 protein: CASSYGTGGAGFYGYTF; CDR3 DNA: TGTGCCAGCAGTTACGGGACAGGGGGCGCTGGATTCTATGGCTACACCTTC
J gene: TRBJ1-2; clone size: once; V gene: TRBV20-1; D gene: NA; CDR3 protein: CSAKIGSAGYGYTF; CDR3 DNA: TGCAGTGCTAAGATAGGATCCGCGGGCTATGGCTACACCTTC
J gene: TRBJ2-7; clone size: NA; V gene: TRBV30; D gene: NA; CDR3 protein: CAWGPSLGEQYF; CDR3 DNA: TGTGCCTGGGGACCGTCCCTGGGGGAGCAGTACTTC
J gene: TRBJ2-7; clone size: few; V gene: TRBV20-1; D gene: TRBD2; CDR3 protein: CSASKAGDKDEQYF; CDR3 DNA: TGCAGTGCTTCGAAAGCGGGAGACAAGGACGAGCAGTACTTC
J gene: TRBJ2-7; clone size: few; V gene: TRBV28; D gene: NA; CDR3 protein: CASSLGLSYEQYF; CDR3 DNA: TGTGCCAGCAGTTTAGGTTTATCCTACGAGCAGTACTTC
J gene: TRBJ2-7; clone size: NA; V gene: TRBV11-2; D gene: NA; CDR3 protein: CASSLDYYSSYEQYF; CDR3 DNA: TGTGCCAGCAGCTTAGACTACTACAGCTCCTACGAGCAGTACTTC
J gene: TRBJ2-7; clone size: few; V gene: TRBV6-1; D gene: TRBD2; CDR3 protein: CASGNPAGGPECEQYF; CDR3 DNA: TGTGCCAGCGGTAACCCAGCGGGAGGGCCCGAGTGCGAGCAGTACTTC
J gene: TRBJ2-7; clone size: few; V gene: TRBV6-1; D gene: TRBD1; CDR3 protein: CASTSTPGQGNSYEQYF; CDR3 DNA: TGTGCCAGCACCTCTACACCGGGACAGGGAAACTCCTACGAGCAGTACTTC
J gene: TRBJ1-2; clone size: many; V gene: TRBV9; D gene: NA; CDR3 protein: CASSVAGRNYGYTF; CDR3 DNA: TGTGCTAGCAGCGTGGCAGGCAGGAACTATGGCTACACCTTC
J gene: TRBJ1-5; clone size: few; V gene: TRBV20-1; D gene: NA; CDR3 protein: CSAIGHSNQPQHF; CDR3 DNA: TGCAGTGCTATAGGGCACAGCAATCAGCCCCAGCATTTT
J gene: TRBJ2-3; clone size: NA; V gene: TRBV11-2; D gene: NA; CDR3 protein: CASSLGAGGTDTQYF; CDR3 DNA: TGTGCCAGCAGCTTAGGGGCAGGGGGGACAGATACGCAGTATTTT
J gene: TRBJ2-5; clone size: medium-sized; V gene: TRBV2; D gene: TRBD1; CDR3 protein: CASSDDRGRGETQYF; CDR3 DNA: TGTGCCAGCAGTGACGACAGGGGGCGCGGGGAGACCCAGTACTTC
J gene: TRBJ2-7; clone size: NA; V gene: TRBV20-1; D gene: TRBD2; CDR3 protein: CSATNGTSGRSVNEQYF; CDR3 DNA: TGCAGTGCTACCAACGGGACTAGCGGGAGGTCCGTTAACGAGCAGTACTTC
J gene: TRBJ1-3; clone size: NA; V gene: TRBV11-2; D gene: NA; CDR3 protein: CASSLPVVGGSYF; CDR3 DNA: TGTGCCAGCAGCTTACCCGTCGTAGGCGGCTCCTATTTT
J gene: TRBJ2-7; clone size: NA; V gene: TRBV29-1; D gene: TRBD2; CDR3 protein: CSGPLAGALSEQYF; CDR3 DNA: TGCAGCGGTCCCCTTGCGGGAGCCCTGAGCGAGCAGTACTTC
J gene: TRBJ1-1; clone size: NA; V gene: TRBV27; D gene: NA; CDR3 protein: CASSPEGNTEAFF; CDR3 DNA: TGTGCCAGCAGTCCTGAGGGTAACACTGAAGCTTTCTTT
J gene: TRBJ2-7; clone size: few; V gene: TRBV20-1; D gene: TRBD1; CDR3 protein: CSARRDRGNLYEQYF; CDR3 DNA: TGCAGTGCTAGGAGGGACAGGGGGAATTTATACGAGCAGTACTTC
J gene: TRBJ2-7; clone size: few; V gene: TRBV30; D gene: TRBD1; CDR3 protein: CAWSVLGQGEFEQYF; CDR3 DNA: TGTGCCTGGAGTGTACTGGGACAGGGGGAATTCGAGCAGTACTTC
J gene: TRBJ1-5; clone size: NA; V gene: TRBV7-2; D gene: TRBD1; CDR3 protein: CASSSQGGQPQHF; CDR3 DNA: TGTGCCAGCAGCTCTCAGGGGGGACAGCCCCAGCATTTT
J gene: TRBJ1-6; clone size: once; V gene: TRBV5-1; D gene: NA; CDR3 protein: CASSLAGRDDSPLHF; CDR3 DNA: TGCGCCAGCAGCTTGGCTGGCAGGGACGATTCACCCCTCCACTTT
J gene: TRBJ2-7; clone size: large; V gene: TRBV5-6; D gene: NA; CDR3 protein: CASSPWGSFSYEQYF; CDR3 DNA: TGTGCCAGCTCCCCGTGGGGGTCTTTTTCCTACGAGCAGTACTTC